What follows describes a single T cell receptor (beta chain). This sample is part of a study of blood T cell repertoires in COVID-19. As handled by the study authors: Estimation of nucleated cell counts relied on the amplification of reference gene primers. The protocol was immunoSEQ multiplex PCR, while the TCRdb copy is restricted to in-frame clones and leaves out a portion. V, J and clone size derive from that table, while D and trimming were established from the DNA sequence. Of about 210,000 clones listed, about 88% are singletons. Sequenced input: peripheral blood. This TCR derives from a man aged 70-80 years with acute or convalescent COVID-19.

For the CDR3, the DNA is TGTGCCACCAGACCCCACAGGGGGAGGGCTAGGAGCAATCAGCCCCAGCATTTT. Amino acid sequence: CATRPHRGRARSNQPQHF. The chain links TRBV24-1 to TRBJ1-5, with 8 bases fitting TRBD1. V was pared by 7 bases and J by 1 base, with 14 bases of the junction left unmatched. The germline gives CDR1 KGHDR, CDR2 SFDVKD. CDR3 size: 18 residues.